What follows are 2 T cell receptor beta chains derived from one specimen sequenced in a study of identical twins. TCRdb re-called the 5' RACE reads through MiXCR, storing one row per CDR3 protein. The data hold 450,000 to 500,000 distinct CDR3 sequences, with around 15% observed a single time. The data also belong to a second study, concerning yellow fever vaccine responses in identical twins.

Sequenced sample: CD4+ T cells sorted from blood. The receptor source for this set is a woman younger than 35 in good health.

A few counts support this clonotype. The genes are TRBV29-1 and TRBJ1-3, with D tentatively TRBD1 (5 bases). The CDR3 sequence is 13 residues long. Trimming took 7 bases from V and 3 from J, leaving 13 bases between them. Germline CDR1 reads SQVTM; CDR2 reads ANQGSEA. The CDR3 DNA reads as TGCAGCGCCGCAAGGGACGGTGGAAACACCATATATTTT. It is translated as CSAARDGGNTIYF.

This clonotype was seen at least ten times. CDR3: CASSWGLAGVSGELFF. CDR3 in DNA: TGTGCCAGCAGCTGGGGACTAGCGGGAGTCTCCGGGGAGCTGTTTTTT. The rearrangement links TRBV5-6 to TRBJ2-2, with 14 bases aligning to TRBD2. Germline-derived CDR1 and CDR2 are SGHDT and YYEEEE. V lost 3 bases, J lost 6 bases, and 4 bases stayed unmatched. The CDR3 runs to 16 residues.